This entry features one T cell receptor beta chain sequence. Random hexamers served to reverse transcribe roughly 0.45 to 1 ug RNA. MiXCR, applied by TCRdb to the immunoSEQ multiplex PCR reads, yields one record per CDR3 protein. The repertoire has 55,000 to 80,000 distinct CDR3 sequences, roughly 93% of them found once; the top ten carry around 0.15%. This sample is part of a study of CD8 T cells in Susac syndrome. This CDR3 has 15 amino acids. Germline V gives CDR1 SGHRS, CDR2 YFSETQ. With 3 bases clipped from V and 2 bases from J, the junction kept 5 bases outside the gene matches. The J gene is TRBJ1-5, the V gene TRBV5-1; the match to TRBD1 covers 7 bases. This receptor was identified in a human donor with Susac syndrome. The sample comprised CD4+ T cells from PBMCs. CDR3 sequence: CASSYGTVGNQPQHF. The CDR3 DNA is TGCGCCAGCAGCTATGGGACAGTGGGCAATCAGCCCCAGCATTTT.